The 20 T cell receptor beta chains below all came from one sample that was sequenced in a study of T-cell memory formation after mild COVID-19. TCRdb re-called the 5' RACE reads through MiXCR, storing one row per CDR3 protein. In the table there are roughly 250,000 distinct CDR3 sequences, about 16% of which are singletons. The sample was PBMCs or a T cell subset sorted from them (not recorded which). Receptors originate from a man aged 18 to 29 who had mild COVID-19 (a few samples of this study predate the infection). Cell type and time point are not known.

The CDR3 loop reads CASRGQFANTGELFF. The CDR3 bases are TGCGCCAGCAGGGGACAATTCGCGAACACCGGGGAGCTGTTTTTT. The J gene is TRBJ2-2, the V gene TRBV5-1; D possibly corresponds to TRBD1 (6 bases). Trimming stripped 5 bases from V and 0 bases from J, with 11 bases between. This CDR3 spans 15 amino acids. From germline, CDR1 is SGHRS and CDR2 YFSETQ.

The genes are TRBV9 and TRBJ1-1; 7 nucleotides align to TRBD1. Looked up from germline, CDR1 is SGDLS and CDR2 is YYNGEE. CDR3 size: 17 residues. V was pared by 1 base and J by 1 base, with 10 bases of the junction left unmatched. CDR3: CASSVRAQGGANTEAFF. CDR3 sequence (DNA): TGTGCCAGCAGCGTAAGGGCTCAGGGGGGGGCGAACACTGAAGCTTTCTTT. The variable domain in full, completed from reference TRBV9 and TRBJ1-1, reads DSGVTQTPKHLITATGQRVTLRCSPRSGDLSVYWYQQSLDQGLQFLIQYYNGEERAKGNILERFSAQQFPDLHSELNLSSLELGDSALYFCASSVRAQGGANTEAFFGQGTRLTVV.

V is TRBV30 and J is TRBJ2-2; the D is unclear. The CDR3 length is 14 residues. Germline CDR1 GTSNPN, CDR2 SVGIG (reference sequence). Trimming shortened V by 2 bases and J by 7 bases, and 14 bases separated the two germline ends. This CDR3 reads CAWSPSNLGGELFF. The CDR3 coding sequence is TGTGCCTGGAGTCCCTCGAATTTAGGCGGGGAGCTGTTTTTT.

The rearrangement uses TRBV3-1 and TRBJ1-5; 8 positions agree with TRBD1. Per the germline V gene, CDR1 is LGHDT and CDR2 is YNNKEL (reference sequence). There are 15 residues in the CDR3. V trimming: 3 bases; J trimming: 7 bases; junction bases outside the gene matches: 8. CDR3 region: CASSQATGVGQPQHF. CDR3 sequence (DNA): TGTGCCAGCAGCCAGGCGACAGGGGTAGGGCAGCCCCAGCATTTT.

This chain connects TRBV20-1 to TRBJ2-7, with D perhaps matching TRBD1 or TRBD2 (6 bases each). This CDR3 contains 15 residues. V was clipped by 3 bases and J by 6 bases, with 21 bases between them. Per the germline V gene, CDR1 is DFQATT and CDR2 is SNEGSKA (reference sequence). DNA of the CDR3: TGCAGTGCTAGTAGCCCGGGGGACACGGCGGTCGAGCAGTACTTC. Protein product: CSASSPGDTAVEQYF.

This clonotype has only one observation. The chain couples TRBV27 to TRBJ1-6; D is perhaps TRBD1 (6 bases). Germline V gene data show CDR1 as MNHEY and CDR2 as SMNVEV (reference sequence). The CDR3 is 16 residues long. Trimming pared 3 bases from V and 7 bases from J, leaving 16 bases between. The CDR3 DNA reads as TGTGCCAGCAGTTTGATGGGGGCCCTTAGCAATTCACCCCTCCACTTT. Residues: CASSLMGALSNSPLHF.

V gene TRBV12-5 combines with J gene TRBJ2-3; a weak D match, TRBD1 (6 bases). Germline lookup yields CDR1 LGHNT and CDR2 FRNRAP. This CDR3 spans 13 amino acids. V gave up 6 bases and J gave up 8 bases, with 15 bases separating them. Here the CDR3 DNA reads TGTGCTAGTGGAAAACAGGGCGCCCCTACGCAGTATTTT. This sequence encodes CASGKQGAPTQYF. The full variable domain, with the rest looked up from reference TRBV12-5 and TRBJ2-3, is DARVTQTPRHKVTEMGQEVTMRCQPILGHNTVFWYRQTMMQGLELLAYFRNRAPLDDSGMPKDRFSAEMPDATLATLKIQPSEPRDSAVYFCASGKQGAPTQYFGPGTRLTVL.

This clonotype was recorded at least ten times. The V call is TRBV5-6, the J call TRBJ2-2; TRBD1 agrees at 10 bases. This CDR3 is built from 16 residues. The germline CDR1 and CDR2 sequences are SGHDT and YYEEEE. The trim removed 4 bases at V and 0 bases at J, leaving 3 bases unmatched. CDR3 residues: CASSPGQGANTGELFF. In DNA, the CDR3 is TGTGCCAGCAGCCCCGGACAGGGGGCGAACACCGGGGAGCTGTTTTTT.

CDR3 loop: CASQELGGTDTQYF. The DNA for the CDR3 is TGTGCCAGCCAAGAACTAGGGGGCACAGATACGCAGTATTTT. The chain couples TRBV2 to TRBJ2-3, with D possibly called TRBD1 or TRBD2 (5 bases each). Germline V CDR1 and CDR2: SNHLY, FYNNEI. This CDR3 region has 14 residues. V lost 8 bases and J 1 base, leaving 13 bases between the germline ends.

The rearrangement links TRBV7-8 to TRBJ2-7, with 7 bases aligning to TRBD1. Unmatched junction bases numbered 1, after V lost 0 bases and J lost 5 bases. CDR1 is SGHVS, CDR2 FQNEAQ, per germline. This CDR3 is built from 13 residues. The chain's CDR3 is CASSLAGTDEQYF. The CDR3 DNA reads as TGTGCCAGCAGCTTAGCAGGGACAGACGAGCAGTACTTC.

This clonotype was counted only a few times. The chain is built from TRBV11-2 and TRBJ2-1; D is tentatively TRBD1 or TRBD2 (6 bases each). V was trimmed by 4 bases and J by 8 bases, leaving 15 bases between them. The CDR3 extends over 14 amino acids. Germline V gene sequence: CDR1 SGHAT, CDR2 FQNNGV. This CDR3 reads CASSSLRRGDEQFF. The CDR3 region has the DNA TGTGCCAGCAGCTCTCTCCGAAGGGGGGATGAGCAGTTCTTC.

This clonotype occurred a few times. A single base separates this from a much larger clone, so it may be a read error. This chain uses TRBV5-1 with TRBJ1-5, with unresolved D. Trimming took off 0 bases at V and 4 bases at J, with 5 bases between the two ends. Germline-derived CDR1 and CDR2 are SGHRS and YFSETQ. The CDR3 is 13 amino acids. This CDR3 reads CASSLEWNQPQHF. CDR3 coding DNA: TGCGCCAGCAGCTTGGAGTGGAATCAGCCCCAGCATTTT.

The chain employs TRBV5-1 and TRBJ2-7; 10 bases line up with TRBD2. The CDR3 runs 16 residues. With 3 bases clipped from V and 1 base from J, the junction kept 7 bases outside the gene matches. CDR1 and CDR2 from the germline V gene are SGHRS and YFSETQ. The CDR3 spells CASSSGSGGPSYEQYF. The CDR3 DNA sequence: TGCGCCAGCAGCTCGGGTAGCGGGGGGCCTTCCTACGAGCAGTACTTC.

In its sample, this clonotype was seen many times. The chain uses TRBV20-1 and TRBJ1-1, with TRBD1 as a possible D gene (6 bases). The germline gives CDR1 DFQATT, CDR2 SNEGSKA (reference sequence). V lost 4 bases to trimming and J lost 14 bases, with 29 bases between them. The length of the CDR3 is 15 residues. The CDR3 bases are TGCAGTGCTAAGACCCGGGACAATATCCCGAAATGGTGCTTCTTT. Amino acid sequence: CSAKTRDNIPKWCFF.

The chain is built from TRBV10-2 and TRBJ2-6; D is possibly TRBD1 (5 bases). This CDR3 is built from 16 residues. Germline CDR1 reads WSHSY; CDR2 reads SAAADI. V dropped 2 bases and J dropped 4 bases, with 12 bases sitting between them. Written as DNA, the CDR3 is TGCGCCAGCAGTGAGGGCCAGGGTTCAGGGGCCAACGTCCTGACTTTC. It encodes CASSEGQGSGANVLTF.

CDR3: CASSVGASGLTDTQYF. CDR3 nucleotides: TGTGCCAGCAGCGTAGGGGCTAGCGGATTAACAGATACGCAGTATTTT. The genes are TRBV9 and TRBJ2-3; 7 nucleotides align to TRBD2. Germline trimming cut 0 bases from V and 3 bases from J; bases unmatched to any gene: 7. The V gene's germline CDR1 is SGDLS and CDR2 YYNGEE. CDR3 length equals 16 residues.

This clonotype was seen ten or more times. This chain joins TRBV5-1 and TRBJ1-2; TRBD1 might be the D (5 bases). The length of the CDR3 is 16 residues. Germline CDR1 is SGHRS and CDR2 is YFSETQ. V lost 4 bases and J 7 bases, leaving 23 bases between the germline ends. The CDR3 here is CASSRGDRDRAGGYTF. In DNA form, the CDR3 reads TGCGCCAGCAGCCGGGGAGACCGCGACAGAGCCGGTGGCTACACCTTC.

This clonotype was seen only a few times. The V call is TRBV27, the J call TRBJ2-4, with D tentatively TRBD1 (7 bases). Trimming removed 3 bases at V and 3 bases at J, with 27 bases between. The length of the CDR3 is 20 residues. Germline V lookup: CDR1 MNHEY, CDR2 SMNVEV (reference sequence). CDR3 amino acids: CASSFRDRELIAAVKNIQYF. As DNA, the CDR3 is TGTGCCAGCAGTTTTCGAGACAGGGAGTTGATAGCGGCAGTCAAAAACATTCAGTACTTC.

V usage is TRBV15 and J usage is TRBJ2-3; TRBD2 might be the D (6 bases). Germline assignment: CDR1 LNHNV and CDR2 YYDKDF (reference sequence). The CDR3 contains 15 residues. V was shortened by 5 bases and J by 2 bases, with 14 bases between the two germline ends. The DNA for the CDR3 is TGTGCCACCAGCGGCGGGACTTACTACACAGATACGCAGTATTTT. This codes for CATSGGTYYTDTQYF.

V and J are TRBV18 and TRBJ2-7; D assignment may be TRBD1 or TRBD2 (5 bases each). The CDR3 length is 14 residues. Germline V lookup: CDR1 KGHSH, CDR2 LQKENI. The ends were cut back, 2 bases at V and 7 bases at J, with 15 bases in the middle. As DNA, the CDR3 is TGTGCCAGCTCACCAGTAGGGGCCCGGGAAGAGCAGTACGTC. Residues: CASSPVGAREEQYV.